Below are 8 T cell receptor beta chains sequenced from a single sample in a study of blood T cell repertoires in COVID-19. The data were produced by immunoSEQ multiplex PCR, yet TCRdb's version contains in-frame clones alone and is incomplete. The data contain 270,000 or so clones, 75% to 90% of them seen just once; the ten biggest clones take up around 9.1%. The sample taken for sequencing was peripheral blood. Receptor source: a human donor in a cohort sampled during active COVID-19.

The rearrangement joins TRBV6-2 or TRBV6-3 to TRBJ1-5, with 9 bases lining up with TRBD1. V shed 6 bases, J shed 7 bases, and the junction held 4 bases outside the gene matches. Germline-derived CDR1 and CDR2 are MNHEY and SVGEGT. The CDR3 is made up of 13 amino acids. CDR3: CASSRQGGQPQHF. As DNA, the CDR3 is TGTGCCAGCAGCCGACAGGGGGGCCAGCCCCAGCATTTT.

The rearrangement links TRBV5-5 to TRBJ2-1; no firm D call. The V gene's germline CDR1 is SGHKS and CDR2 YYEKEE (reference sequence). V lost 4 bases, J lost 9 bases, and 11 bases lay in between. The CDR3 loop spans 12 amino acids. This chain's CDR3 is CASSAIIGEQFF. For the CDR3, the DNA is TGTGCCAGCAGCGCCATAATCGGTGAGCAGTTCTTC.

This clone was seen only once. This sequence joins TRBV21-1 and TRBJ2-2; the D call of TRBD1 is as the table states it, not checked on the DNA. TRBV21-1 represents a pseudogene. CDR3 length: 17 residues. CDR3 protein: CASMLPLGQGAAGELFF. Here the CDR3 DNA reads TGTGCCAGCATGCTCCCCCTCGGACAGGGGGCTGCCGGGGAGCTGTTTTTT.

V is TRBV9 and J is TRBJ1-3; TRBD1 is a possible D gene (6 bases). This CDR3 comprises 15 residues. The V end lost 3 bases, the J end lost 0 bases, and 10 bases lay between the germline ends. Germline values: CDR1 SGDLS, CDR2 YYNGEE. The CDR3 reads CASSAQDSSGNTIYF. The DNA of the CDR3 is TGTGCCAGCAGCGCGCAGGACAGCTCTGGAAACACCATATATTTT.

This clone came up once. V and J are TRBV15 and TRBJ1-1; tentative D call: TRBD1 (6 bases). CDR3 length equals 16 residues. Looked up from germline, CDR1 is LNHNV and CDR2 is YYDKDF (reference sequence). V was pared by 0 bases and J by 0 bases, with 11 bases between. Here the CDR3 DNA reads TGTGCCACCAGCAGAGATCCGGGGGGCTTGAACACTGAAGCTTTCTTT. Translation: CATSRDPGGLNTEAFF.

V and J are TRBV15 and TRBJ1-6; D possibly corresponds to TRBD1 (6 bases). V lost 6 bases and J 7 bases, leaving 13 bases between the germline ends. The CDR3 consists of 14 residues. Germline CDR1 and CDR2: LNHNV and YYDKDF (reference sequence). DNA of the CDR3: TGTGCCACCAGGGGACGGACAGAAAATTCACCCCTCCACTTT. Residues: CATRGRTENSPLHF.

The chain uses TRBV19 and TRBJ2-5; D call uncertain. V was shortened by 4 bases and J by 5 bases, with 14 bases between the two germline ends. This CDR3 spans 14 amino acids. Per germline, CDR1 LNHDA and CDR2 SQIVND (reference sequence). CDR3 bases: TGTGCCAGTAGTAGAATAGGCCTCGGGGAGACCCAGTACTTC. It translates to CASSRIGLGETQYF.

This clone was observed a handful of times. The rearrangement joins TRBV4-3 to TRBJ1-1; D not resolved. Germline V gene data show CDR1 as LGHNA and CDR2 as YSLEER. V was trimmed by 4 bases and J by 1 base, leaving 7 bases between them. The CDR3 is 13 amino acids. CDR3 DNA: TGCGCCAGCAGCCCGGAGTGGAACACTGAAGCTTTCTTT. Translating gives CASSPEWNTEAFF.